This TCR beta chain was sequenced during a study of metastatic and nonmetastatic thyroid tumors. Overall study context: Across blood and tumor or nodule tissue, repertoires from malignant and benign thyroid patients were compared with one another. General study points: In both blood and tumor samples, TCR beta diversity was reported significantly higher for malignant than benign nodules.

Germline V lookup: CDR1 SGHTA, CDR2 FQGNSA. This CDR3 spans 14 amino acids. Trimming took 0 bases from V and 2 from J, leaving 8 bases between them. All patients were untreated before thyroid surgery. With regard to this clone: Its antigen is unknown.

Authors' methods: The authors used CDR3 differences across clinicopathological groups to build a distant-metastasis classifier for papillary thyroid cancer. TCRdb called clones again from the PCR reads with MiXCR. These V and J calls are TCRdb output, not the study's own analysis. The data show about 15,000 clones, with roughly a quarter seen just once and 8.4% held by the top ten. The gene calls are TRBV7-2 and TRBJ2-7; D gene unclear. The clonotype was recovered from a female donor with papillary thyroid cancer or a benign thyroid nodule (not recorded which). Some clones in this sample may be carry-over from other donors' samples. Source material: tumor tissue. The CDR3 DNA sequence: TGTGCCAGCAGCTTAGCACCGACCCCCTACGAGCAGTACTTC. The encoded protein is CASSLAPTPYEQYF.